What follows are 9 T cell receptor beta chains derived from one specimen sequenced in a study of cytomegalovirus exposure and HLA in healthy donors (dated by TCRdb to about 2017). To prepare the library, the immunoSEQ multiplex PCR assay was applied. For the multiplex PCR, a mixture combining 60 forward primers for TCR Vbeta segments and 13 reverse primers for TCR Jbeta segments was used. TCRdb obtained this table from immuneACCESS and retained in-frame rearrangements with V and J assigned. These tables miss some clones; where compared with another copy, unresolved V genes account for less than half of the shortfall, and the remainder is unexplained. This sample holds 220,000 or so clones; roughly 75% were observed only once. The ten largest clonotypes hold under 2% of the sample. Sample: PBMCs. These receptor sequences come from a woman in her twenties or thirties in good health and CMV-seronegative.

This chain connects TRBV7-3 to TRBJ2-2; 8 nucleotides align to TRBD1. The germline CDR1 and CDR2 sequences are SGHTA and FQGTGA. The CDR3 runs to 14 residues. J lost 9 bases, V lost 5 bases, and 8 bases had no gene match. The CDR3 DNA sequence: TGTGCCAGCAGCCCAGGGGGCGGACTCCGGGAGCTGTTTTTT. This gives the protein CASSPGGGLRELFF.

The chain joins TRBV5-4 to TRBJ1-4, with D tentatively TRBD1 (5 bases). The CDR3 runs 14 residues. V gave up 2 bases and J gave up 8 bases, with 13 bases separating them. From germline, CDR1 is SGHNT and CDR2 YYREEE (reference sequence). CDR3 amino acids: CASSLADGGEKLFF. CDR3 sequence (DNA): TGTGCCAGCAGCTTAGCGGACGGGGGGGAAAAACTGTTTTTT.

The chain couples TRBV4-1 to TRBJ2-7; weak D call: TRBD2 (6 bases). Looked up from germline, CDR1 is MGHRA and CDR2 is YSYEKL. This CDR3 region has 17 residues. The V end lost 1 base, the J end lost 2 bases, and 18 bases lay between the germline ends. CDR3 coding DNA: TGCGCCAGCAGCCAAGGAAGCAGGGCGGCGGGAACCTACGAGCAGTACTTC. Translated: CASSQGSRAAGTYEQYF.

V usage is TRBV7-2 and J usage is TRBJ2-1, with D perhaps TRBD1 (6 bases). V lost 2 bases and J 7 bases, leaving 21 bases between the germline ends. The CDR3 spans 17 residues. CDR1 and CDR2 (germline): SGHTA, FQGNSA. CDR3 sequence reads: CASSLNPFPGAGNEQFF. The CDR3, as DNA: TGTGCCAGCAGCTTAAACCCTTTCCCAGGGGCAGGGAATGAGCAGTTCTTC.

This clone was observed a few times. The V and J genes are TRBV6-1 and TRBJ1-2, with 9 bases identical to TRBD1. V dropped 7 bases and J dropped 5; count of bases not matched to a gene: 8. Germline V CDR1 and CDR2: MNHNS, SASEGT. The CDR3 has 14 amino acids. CDR3 DNA: TGTGCCAGCAATAAGGGACAGGGTCCGTATGGCTACACCTTC. Its translation: CASNKGQGPYGYTF.

As DNA, the CDR3 is TGTGCCAGTAGTATGGGCGGGACAGGGTCCCAAGAGACCCAGTACTTC. This codes for CASSMGGTGSQETQYF. The chain couples TRBV19 to TRBJ2-5; the match to TRBD1 covers 9 bases. The CDR3 has 16 residues. Germline V gives CDR1 LNHDA, CDR2 SQIVND (reference sequence). V was pared by 3 bases and J by 1 base, with 6 bases of the junction left unmatched.

The chain has TRBV19 and TRBJ1-2, with D possibly TRBD1 on 5 matching bases. The CDR3 totals 15 residues. The V end was cut by 10 bases, the J end by 3 bases, with 21 bases between. Germline CDR1 LNHDA, CDR2 SQIVND (reference sequence). CDR3 sequence (DNA): TGTGCCACGAGAGAACAGGCCTTGTCTCACTATGGCTACACCTTC. Its protein is CATREQALSHYGYTF.

V usage is TRBV30 and J usage is TRBJ1-2, with TRBD1 identical over 9 bases. This CDR3 is built from 11 residues. The germline gives CDR1 GTSNPN, CDR2 SVGIG (reference sequence). The V segment lost 8 bases and the J segment 4 bases; nucleotides outside the gene matches: 2. The CDR3 loop is CAGGQGYGYTF. CDR3 DNA sequence: TGTGCCGGGGGACAGGGCTATGGCTACACCTTC. The full variable domain, its missing parts supplied by reference TRBV30 and TRBJ1-2, is SQTIHQWPATLVQPVGSPLSLECTVEGTSNPNLYWYRQAAGRGLQLLFYSVGIGQISSEVPQNLSASRPQDRQFILSSKKLLLSDSGFYLCAGGQGYGYTFGSGTRLTVV.

This clone has more than one count but fewer than ten. This chain links TRBV6-1 with TRBJ1-3; perhaps TRBD1 as D (5 bases). Trimming took off 6 bases at V and 2 bases at J, with 8 bases between the two ends. CDR1 is MNHNS and CDR2 is SASEGT in the germline V gene. This CDR3 comprises 13 residues. The CDR3 DNA sequence: TGTGCCAGCAGGGGGCCGGCTGGAAACACCATATATTTT. Protein product: CASRGPAGNTIYF.